Listed below are T cell receptor beta chains from one sample, sequenced in a study of shared clonotypes between healthy human individuals. The data were produced by immunoSEQ multiplex PCR, yet TCRdb's version contains in-frame clones alone and is incomplete. The table has about 820,000 clones, 85% to 95% seen once. Sample: naive CD8+ T cells sorted from blood. The receptors come from a man younger than 40 in good health. CDR3s include the opening cysteine and the closing phenylalanine or tryptophan. The order of the fields is clone size, D gene, V gene, CDR3 length, J gene, CDR3 protein, CDR3 DNA. D genes are given only for firm matches. Size tells how often a clone was seen (once, few, many) or the class of an expanded clone, and some rows leave it out.

>.|.|TRBV28|15|TRBJ2-3
CASSLGTVSTDTQYF
TGTGCCAGCAGTTTAGGTACCGTTAGCACAGATACGCAGTATTTT
>.|TRBD2|TRBV11-2|16|TRBJ2-5
CASSSRLAGHQETQYF
TGTGCCAGCAGCTCCCGACTAGCGGGCCACCAAGAGACCCAGTACTTC
>.|TRBD1|TRBV11-2|14|TRBJ2-7
CASSSPQGADEQYF
TGTGCCAGCAGCTCTCCCCAGGGGGCTGACGAGCAGTACTTC
>once|.|TRBV19|14|TRBJ2-7
CASSIATGSYEQYF
TGTGCCAGTAGTATAGCTACAGGCTCCTACGAGCAGTACTTC
>few|TRBD1|TRBV7-6|15|TRBJ2-1
CASSYRQGSYNEQFF
TGTGCCAGCAGCTACCGACAGGGGTCCTACAATGAGCAGTTCTTC
>.|TRBD1|TRBV27|13|TRBJ1-2
CASSSTTGGGYTF
TGTGCCAGCAGTTCCACGACAGGGGGTGGCTACACCTTC
>.|TRBD2|TRBV7-8|17|TRBJ2-1
CASSKRTSGRSYNEQFF
TGTGCCAGCAGCAAGAGGACTAGCGGGAGGTCTTACAATGAGCAGTTCTTC
>.|TRBD1|TRBV7-9|16|TRBJ2-2
CASSLDVTGRSGELFF
TGTGCCAGCAGCTTAGATGTGACAGGGCGGAGCGGGGAGCTGTTTTTT
>.|.|TRBV28|14|TRBJ2-3
CASSWAYRTDTQYF
TGTGCCAGCAGTTGGGCGTACCGCACAGATACGCAGTATTTT
>.|.|TRBV5-6|13|TRBJ2-7
CASRRLGSYEQYF
TGTGCCAGCAGGCGTTTAGGGTCCTACGAGCAGTACTTC
>.|TRBD2|TRBV7-9|15|TRBJ2-1
CASSLGTSEYNEQFF
TGTGCCAGCAGCTTAGGGACTAGCGAGTACAATGAGCAGTTCTTC
>.|.|TRBV28|15|TRBJ1-5
CASSSSENSNQPQHF
TGTGCCAGCAGTTCCTCGGAAAATAGCAATCAGCCCCAGCATTTT
>once|TRBD2|TRBV13|14|TRBJ2-7
CASSPGLDPYEQYF
TGTGCCAGCAGCCCCGGACTAGACCCCTACGAGCAATACTTC
>.|TRBD1|TRBV2|14|TRBJ1-5
CASSAGTGVQPQHF
TGTGCCAGCAGTGCCGGGACAGGGGTTCAGCCCCAGCATTTT
>.|.|TRBV6-6|16|TRBJ2-3
CASSSAGTDSTDTQYF
TGTGCCAGCAGTTCAGCCGGGACGGATAGCACAGATACGCAGTATTTT
>.|TRBD1|TRBV6-5|15|TRBJ1-1
CASSYSGGTGGEAFF
TGTGCCAGCAGTTACTCCGGCGGGACAGGGGGTGAAGCTTTCTTT